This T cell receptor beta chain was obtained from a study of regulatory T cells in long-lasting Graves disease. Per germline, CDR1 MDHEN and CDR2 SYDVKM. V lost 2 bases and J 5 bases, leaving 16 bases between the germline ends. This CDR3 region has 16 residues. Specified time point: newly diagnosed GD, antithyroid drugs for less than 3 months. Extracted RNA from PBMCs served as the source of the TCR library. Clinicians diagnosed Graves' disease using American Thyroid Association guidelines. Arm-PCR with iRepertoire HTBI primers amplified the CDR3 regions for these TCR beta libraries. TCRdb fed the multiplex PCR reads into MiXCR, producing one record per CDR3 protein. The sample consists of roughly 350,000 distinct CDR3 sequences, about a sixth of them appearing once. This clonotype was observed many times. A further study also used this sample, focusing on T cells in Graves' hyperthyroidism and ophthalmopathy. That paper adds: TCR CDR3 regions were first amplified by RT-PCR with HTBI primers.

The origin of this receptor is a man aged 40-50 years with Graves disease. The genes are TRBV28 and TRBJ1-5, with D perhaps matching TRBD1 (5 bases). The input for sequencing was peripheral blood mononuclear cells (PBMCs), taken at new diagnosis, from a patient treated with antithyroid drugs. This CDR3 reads CASSLMTTGGYQPQHF. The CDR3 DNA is TGTGCCAGCAGTTTAATGACCACCGGGGGATATCAGCCCCAGCATTTT.